This TCR beta chain was captured in a study of beta chain features in type 1 diabetes. Whole-study context: Cell yields, gender and age were comparable in patients and healthy donors. Study findings and constraints: Researchers report that Type 1 diabetes patients had moderately but significantly shorter TCRB CDR3s across all four CD4+ subsets.

One heparinised draw of blood, averaging roughly 0.12 L, came from each donor. Via the markers CD45RO/CCR7/CD25/CD127/CD95/CD27, stem cell-like memory, regulatory, central memory and naive CD4+ cells were sorted. About this clone: Its matching antigen is unknown.

This CDR3 is 15 amino acids long. Germline V lookup: CDR1 SGHNT, CDR2 YYREEE (reference sequence). V was clipped by 4 bases and J by 4 bases; unmatched bases: 10. Expressed TCRB transcripts got sequenced, as all isolated RNA was reverse transcribed. Reads from naive, central memory and regulatory T cell samples averaged around 4 million. Some clones are missing from TCRdb's copy, which holds only in-frame ones; the method was immunoSEQ multiplex PCR. The sample has hundreds of thousands of clones, around 15% seen once. The chain employs TRBV5-4 and TRBJ2-7, with TRBD1 identical over 8 bases. This clonotype originated in a man between 18 and 35 years old with type 1 diabetes. The sample taken for sequencing was naive CD4+ T cells from blood. Written as DNA, the CDR3 is TGTGCCAGCAGCAAACCAGGGGGCTCCCTTTACGAGCAGTACTTC. This sequence encodes CASSKPGGSLYEQYF.